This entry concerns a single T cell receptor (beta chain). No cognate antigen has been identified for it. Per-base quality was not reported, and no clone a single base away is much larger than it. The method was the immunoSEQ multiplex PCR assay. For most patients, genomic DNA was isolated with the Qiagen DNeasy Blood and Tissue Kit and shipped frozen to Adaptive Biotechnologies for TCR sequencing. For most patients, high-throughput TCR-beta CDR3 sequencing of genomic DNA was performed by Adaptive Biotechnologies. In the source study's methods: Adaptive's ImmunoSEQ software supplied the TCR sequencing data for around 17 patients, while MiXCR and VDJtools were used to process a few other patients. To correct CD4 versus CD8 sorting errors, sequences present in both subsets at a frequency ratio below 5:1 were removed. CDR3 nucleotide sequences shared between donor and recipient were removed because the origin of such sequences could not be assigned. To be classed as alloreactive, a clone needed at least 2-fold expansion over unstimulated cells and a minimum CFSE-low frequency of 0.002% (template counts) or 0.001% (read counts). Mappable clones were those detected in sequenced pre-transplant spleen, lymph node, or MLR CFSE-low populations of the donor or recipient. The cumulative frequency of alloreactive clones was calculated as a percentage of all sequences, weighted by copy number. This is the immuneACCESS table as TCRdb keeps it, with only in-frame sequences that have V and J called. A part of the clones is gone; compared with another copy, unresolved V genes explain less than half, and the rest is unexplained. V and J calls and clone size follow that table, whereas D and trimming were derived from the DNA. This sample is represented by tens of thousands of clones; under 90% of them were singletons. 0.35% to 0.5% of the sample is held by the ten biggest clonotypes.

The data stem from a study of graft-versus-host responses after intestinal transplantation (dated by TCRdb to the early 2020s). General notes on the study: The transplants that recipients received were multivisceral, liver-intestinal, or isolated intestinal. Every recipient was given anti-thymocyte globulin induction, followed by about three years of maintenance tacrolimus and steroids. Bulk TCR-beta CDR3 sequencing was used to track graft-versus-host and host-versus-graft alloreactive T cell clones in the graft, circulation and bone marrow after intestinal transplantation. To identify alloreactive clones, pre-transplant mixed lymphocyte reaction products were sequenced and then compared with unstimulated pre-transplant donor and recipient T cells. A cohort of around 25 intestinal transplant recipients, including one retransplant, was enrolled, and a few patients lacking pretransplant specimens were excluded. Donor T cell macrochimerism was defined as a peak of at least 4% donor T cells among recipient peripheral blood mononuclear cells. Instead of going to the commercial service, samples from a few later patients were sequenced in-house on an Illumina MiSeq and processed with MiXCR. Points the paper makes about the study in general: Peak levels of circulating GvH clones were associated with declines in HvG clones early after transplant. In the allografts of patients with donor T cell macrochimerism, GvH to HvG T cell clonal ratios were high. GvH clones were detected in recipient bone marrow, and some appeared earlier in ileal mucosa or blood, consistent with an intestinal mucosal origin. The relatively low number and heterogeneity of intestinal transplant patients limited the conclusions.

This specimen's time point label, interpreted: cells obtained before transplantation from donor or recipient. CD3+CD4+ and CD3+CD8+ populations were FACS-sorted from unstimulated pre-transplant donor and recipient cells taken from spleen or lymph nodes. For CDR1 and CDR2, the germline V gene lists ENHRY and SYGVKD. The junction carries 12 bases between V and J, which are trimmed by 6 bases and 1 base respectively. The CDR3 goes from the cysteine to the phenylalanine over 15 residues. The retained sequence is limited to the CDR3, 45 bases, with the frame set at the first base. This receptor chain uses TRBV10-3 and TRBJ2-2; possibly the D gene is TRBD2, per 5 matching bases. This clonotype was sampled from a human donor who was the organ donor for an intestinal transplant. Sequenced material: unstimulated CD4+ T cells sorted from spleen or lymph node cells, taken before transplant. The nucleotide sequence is TGTGCCATCAGGGACCAGCGGAAGAACACCGGGGAGCTGTTTTTT. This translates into CAIRDQRKNTGELFF.